Below, 15 T cell receptor beta chains from the same sample are listed, as sequenced in a study of blood T cell repertoires in COVID-19. Sequenced by immunoSEQ multiplex PCR; TCRdb stores in-frame clones only, minus some. The table lists about 54,000 clones, over 80% of them singletons. Sequenced material: peripheral blood. These receptors originate from a human donor in a cohort sampled during active COVID-19.

This chain joins TRBV3-1 (or the pseudogene TRBV3-2) and TRBJ2-7, with no clear D. Trimming took off 0 bases at V and 2 bases at J, with 11 bases between the two ends. Germline CDR1 is LGHDT and CDR2 is YNNKEL (reference sequence). This CDR3 is built from 15 residues. CDR3 sequence reads: CASSQDPVLPYEQYF. CDR3 bases: TGTGCCAGCAGCCAAGATCCAGTGCTCCCCTACGAGCAGTACTTC.

Points on this clone: Mismatch with germline at one junction end may stem from a read error. V and J are TRBV3-1 (or the pseudogene TRBV3-2) and TRBJ2-7, with 7 bases aligning to TRBD2. The CDR3 has 10 residues. The V gene's germline CDR1 is LGHDT and CDR2 YNNKEL (reference sequence). As DNA, the CDR3 is TGTGCCAGCAGCCCGCGGGAGCCGTACTTC. This codes for CASSPREPYF.

V is TRBV4-2 and J is TRBJ2-3; no clear D gene. The ends were cut back, 2 bases at V and 8 bases at J, with 17 bases in the middle. CDR1 and CDR2 from the germline V gene are LGHNA and YNFKEQ. The length of the CDR3 is 15 residues. In DNA form, the CDR3 reads TGTGCCAGCAGCCAAACTACCCTCCCCGTTGGTACGCAGTATTTT. Translated, it gives CASSQTTLPVGTQYF.

The chain couples TRBV11-1 to TRBJ2-7; D is possibly TRBD1 (5 bases). The germline V gene has CDR1 SGHAT and CDR2 FQDESV (reference sequence). Trimming pared 5 bases from V and 1 base from J, leaving 12 bases between. CDR3 length equals 14 residues. The CDR3 loop is CASSPYGQSYEQYF. CDR3 DNA: TGTGCCAGCAGCCCCTATGGACAATCCTACGAGCAGTACTTC. Full variable domain (rest looked up from reference TRBV11-1 and TRBJ2-7): EAEVAQSPRYKITEKSQAVAFWCDPISGHATLYWYRQILGQGPELLVQFQDESVVDDSQLPKDRFSAERLKGVDSTLKIQPAELGDSAMYLCASSPYGQSYEQYFGPGTRLTVT.

This chain uses TRBV7-9 with TRBJ1-6; 10 positions agree with TRBD1. V shed 4 bases and J 7 bases; nucleotides not matched to a gene: 4. CDR1 is SEHNR and CDR2 is FQNEAQ in the germline V gene (reference sequence). This CDR3 has 15 residues. CDR3 bases: TGTGCCAGCAGCTGGGGGGACAGGGGCAATTCACCCCTCCACTTT. Amino acids: CASSWGDRGNSPLHF.

The rearrangement links TRBV19 to TRBJ2-5, with TRBD1 identical over 11 bases. This CDR3 region has 14 residues. V shed 9 bases and J 4 bases; nucleotides not matched to a gene: 7. The germline V gene encodes CDR1 LNHDA and CDR2 SQIVND (reference sequence). CDR3 protein: CASGTGGGGETQYF. CDR3 DNA: TGTGCCAGCGGGACAGGGGGAGGCGGAGAGACCCAGTACTTC.

The rearrangement links TRBV19 to TRBJ1-1; no clear D gene. Germline CDR1 LNHDA, CDR2 SQIVND (reference sequence). V was trimmed by 7 bases and J by 0 bases, leaving 9 bases between them. This CDR3 spans 13 amino acids. This chain's CDR3 is CASKDGMNTEAFF. CDR3 nucleotide sequence: TGTGCCAGTAAGGACGGGATGAACACTGAAGCTTTCTTT. Looking up the rest from reference TRBV19 and TRBJ1-1 gives the full variable domain: DGGITQSPKYLFRKEGQNVTLSCEQNLNHDAMYWYRQDPGQGLRLIYYSQIVNDFQKGDIAEGYSVSREKKESFPLTVTSAQKNPTAFYLCASKDGMNTEAFFGQGTRLTVV.

This chain links TRBV11-2 with TRBJ2-7; TRBD1 aligns across 7 bases. The CDR3 contains 14 residues. J was trimmed by 7 bases and V by 5 bases; bases with no gene match: 11. CDR1 and CDR2 (germline): SGHAT, FQNNGV. The CDR3 spells CASSRRQGWREQYF. The DNA for the CDR3 is TGTGCCAGCAGCCGAAGACAGGGATGGCGTGAGCAGTACTTC.

The chain employs TRBV27 and TRBJ2-7, with TRBD2 identical over 7 bases. In germline, CDR1 is MNHEY, CDR2 SMNVEV (reference sequence). V shed 5 bases and J 3 bases; nucleotides not matched to a gene: 10. The CDR3 has 15 residues. The CDR3 loop is CASSPAGGGDYEQYF. Here the CDR3 DNA reads TGTGCCAGCAGTCCCGCTGGGGGAGGGGACTACGAGCAGTACTTC.

The CDR3 protein is CASSPPRGGDETQYF. In DNA, the CDR3 is TGTGCCAGCTCACCACCGCGTGGAGGGGATGAGACCCAGTACTTC. The chain employs TRBV18 and TRBJ2-5, with a weak D call TRBD2 (6 bases). Germline V gives CDR1 KGHSH, CDR2 LQKENI. V shed 0 bases and J shed 5 bases, with 13 bases lying between them. The CDR3 extends over 15 amino acids.

V gene TRBV24-1 combines with J gene TRBJ1-2, with unresolved D. CDR1 and CDR2 from the germline V gene are KGHDR and SFDVKD. Trimming left V 3 bases short and J 8 bases short, with 12 bases between. The CDR3 runs 13 residues. CDR3 bases: TGTGCCACCAGTGATCCGCCGCGATCCGGCTACACCTTC. This translates into CATSDPPRSGYTF.

The chain couples TRBV6-5 to TRBJ1-4; 9 bases align to TRBD1. Germline trimming cut 7 bases from V and 5 bases from J; bases unmatched to any gene: 2. This CDR3 contains 13 residues. Looked up from germline, CDR1 is MNHEY and CDR2 is SVGAGI. CDR3 bases: TGTGCCAGCACTGGGACAGGGAATGAAAAACTGTTTTTT. This translates into CASTGTGNEKLFF.

The chain recombines TRBV5-4 with TRBJ2-1; possibly TRBD2 for D (6 bases). Germline-derived CDR1 and CDR2 are SGHNT and YYREEE (reference sequence). The germline V and J ends were trimmed by 0 bases and 6 bases, with 13 bases remaining between them. The CDR3 has 15 amino acids. In DNA form, the CDR3 reads TGTGCCAGCAGCTTGGGGACTATGGCCTTCAATGAGCAGTTCTTC. This codes for CASSLGTMAFNEQFF.

The genes are TRBV2 and TRBJ2-6; D remains ambiguous. Trimming left V 6 bases short and J 0 bases short, with 9 bases between. Germline CDR1 and CDR2: SNHLY and FYNNEI. This CDR3 spans 15 amino acids. The DNA for the CDR3 is TGTGCCAGCAGCCCTTCTCGCTCTGGGGCCAACGTCCTGACTTTC. Translation: CASSPSRSGANVLTF. Complete variable domain (other parts from reference TRBV2 and TRBJ2-6): EPEVTQTPSHQVTQMGQEVILRCVPISNHLYFYWYRQILGQKVEFLVSFYNNEISEKSEIFDDQFSVERPDGSNFTLKIRSTKLEDSAMYFCASSPSRSGANVLTFGAGSRLTVL.

The chain couples TRBV4-1 to TRBJ2-7; 7 bases align to TRBD1. The CDR3 has 15 residues. Germline assignment: CDR1 MGHRA and CDR2 YSYEKL. The ends lost 0 bases at V and 5 bases at J; junction bases unmatched: 7. This chain's CDR3 is CASSQDRQGANEQYF. The DNA of the CDR3 is TGCGCCAGCAGCCAAGATCGACAGGGAGCGAACGAGCAGTACTTC.